A selection of T cell receptor beta chains follows, all from one sample in a study of cytomegalovirus exposure and HLA in healthy donors. Repertoires were generated with immunoSEQ multiplex PCR, while TCRdb's copy carries only in-frame clones and drops some. The data show 150,000 to 200,000 clones, 80% to 85% seen once. Sequencing input: PBMCs. These receptor sequences come from a boy between 2 and 15 years old in good health and CMV-seronegative. The CDR3 runs from the conserved cysteine through the conserved F or W. The order of the fields is D gene, clone size, V gene, J gene, CDR3 DNA, CDR3 protein. D genes are given only for firm matches. Rows give clone size only sometimes, using once, few, many, or a class for an expanded clone.

d_call: TRBD2; clone_size: -; v_call: TRBV7-9; j_call: TRBJ2-3; cdr3_nt: TGTGCCAGCAGCTTAGACCCATCTAGCGGGGGGTCAGATACGCAGTATTTT; cdr3_aa: CASSLDPSSGGSDTQYF
d_call: TRBD1; clone_size: few; v_call: TRBV6-1; j_call: TRBJ1-3; cdr3_nt: TGTGCCAGCAGTGAAACGGCGGACAGGACCATATATTTT; cdr3_aa: CASSETADRTIYF
d_call: -; clone_size: -; v_call: TRBV5-1; j_call: TRBJ2-7; cdr3_nt: TGCGCCAGCAGCCCCCGGGACATCCACGAGCAGTACTTC; cdr3_aa: CASSPRDIHEQYF
d_call: TRBD2; clone_size: few; v_call: TRBV4-3; j_call: TRBJ2-2; cdr3_nt: TGCGCCAGCAGCCAAGCCCCTTGGACTAGCGGGGGCACCGGGGAGCTGTTTTTT; cdr3_aa: CASSQAPWTSGGTGELFF
d_call: TRBD1; clone_size: -; v_call: TRBV18; j_call: TRBJ1-1; cdr3_nt: TGTGCCGGCTCACCGAATCAGGGGGGCAGGCTGGCAGAAGCTTTCTTT; cdr3_aa: CAGSPNQGGRLAEAFF
d_call: TRBD1; clone_size: -; v_call: TRBV6-6; j_call: TRBJ2-2; cdr3_nt: TGTGCCAGCAGTTACTCGCGACAGGGGAAGACCGGGGAGCTGTTTTTT; cdr3_aa: CASSYSRQGKTGELFF
d_call: TRBD1; clone_size: -; v_call: TRBV13; j_call: TRBJ2-1; cdr3_nt: TGTGCCAGCAGCGAGGACAGGGACTCCTACAATGAGCAGTTCTTC; cdr3_aa: CASSEDRDSYNEQFF
d_call: -; clone_size: -; v_call: TRBV6-1; j_call: TRBJ1-2; cdr3_nt: TGTGCCAGCAGTGAAGCGCGCCTCTATGGCTACACCTTC; cdr3_aa: CASSEARLYGYTF
d_call: -; clone_size: -; v_call: TRBV7-2; j_call: TRBJ2-3; cdr3_nt: TGTGCCAGCAGCTTATTAGTAGCGACTAGCACAGATACGCAGTATTTT; cdr3_aa: CASSLLVATSTDTQYF
d_call: -; clone_size: -; v_call: TRBV11-2; j_call: TRBJ1-2; cdr3_nt: TGTGCCAGCAGCACTCTAACCCGGGTTGGCTACACCTTC; cdr3_aa: CASSTLTRVGYTF
d_call: -; clone_size: -; v_call: TRBV11-2; j_call: TRBJ2-1; cdr3_nt: TGTGCCAGCAGCTTAATAAATGAGCAGTTCTTC; cdr3_aa: CASSLINEQFF
d_call: TRBD2; clone_size: -; v_call: TRBV7-2; j_call: TRBJ2-7; cdr3_nt: TGTGCCAGCAGCTTAGAGGCTAGCGGGAGGGCCATGAAGTACTTC; cdr3_aa: CASSLEASGRAMKYF
d_call: -; clone_size: -; v_call: TRBV19; j_call: TRBJ1-5; cdr3_nt: TGTGCCAGTAGTATAAAGCGGGCAGACAACAATCAGCCCCAGCATTTT; cdr3_aa: CASSIKRADNNQPQHF
d_call: TRBD2; clone_size: -; v_call: TRBV29-1; j_call: TRBJ2-5; cdr3_nt: TGCAGCGTTGAAGAGTTAGCGGGAGGGTTGGAAGAGACCCAGTACTTC; cdr3_aa: CSVEELAGGLEETQYF
d_call: -; clone_size: -; v_call: TRBV6-5; j_call: TRBJ1-1; cdr3_nt: TGTGCCAGCAGTCCCACTTCTGGGGGGGAAGCTTTCTTT; cdr3_aa: CASSPTSGGEAFF
d_call: -; clone_size: once; v_call: TRBV9; j_call: TRBJ1-3; cdr3_nt: TGTGCCAGCAGCGTAGATGCAGGGGCCTTCTCTGGAAACACCATATATTTT; cdr3_aa: CASSVDAGAFSGNTIYF
d_call: TRBD2; clone_size: -; v_call: TRBV18; j_call: TRBJ2-3; cdr3_nt: TGTGCCAGCTCCCAGATACTAGCGAGAGACACAGATACGCAGTATTTT; cdr3_aa: CASSQILARDTDTQYF
d_call: TRBD1; clone_size: few; v_call: TRBV6-5; j_call: TRBJ1-1; cdr3_nt: TGTGCCAGCAGTAATCTTGACAGGGCCAACACTGAAGCTTTCTTT; cdr3_aa: CASSNLDRANTEAFF
d_call: TRBD2; clone_size: -; v_call: TRBV5-4; j_call: TRBJ2-7; cdr3_nt: TGTGCCAGCAGCTTCTTAACTAGCGGTGCCTACGAGCAGTACTTC; cdr3_aa: CASSFLTSGAYEQYF
d_call: -; clone_size: -; v_call: TRBV28; j_call: TRBJ2-7; cdr3_nt: TGTGCCAGCAGTTTATACTTAGCGGTGTACGAGCAGTACTTC; cdr3_aa: CASSLYLAVYEQYF
d_call: -; clone_size: -; v_call: TRBV5-6; j_call: TRBJ1-1; cdr3_nt: TGTGCCAGCAGCCCGGAGCATGGGAACACTGAAGCTTTCTTT; cdr3_aa: CASSPEHGNTEAFF
d_call: TRBD2; clone_size: -; v_call: TRBV15; j_call: TRBJ2-1; cdr3_nt: TGTGCCACCAGCAGAGGACGAGCGGGGGCCGGGTACAATGAGCAGTTCTTC; cdr3_aa: CATSRGRAGAGYNEQFF
d_call: -; clone_size: -; v_call: TRBV2; j_call: TRBJ1-1; cdr3_nt: TGTGCCAGCAGTGGTCAGGGGAACACTGAAGCTTTCTTT; cdr3_aa: CASSGQGNTEAFF
d_call: -; clone_size: -; v_call: TRBV19; j_call: TRBJ1-5; cdr3_nt: TGTGCCAGTAGTACCAAGCAGGTATTAGTCAATCAGCCCCAGCATTTT; cdr3_aa: CASSTKQVLVNQPQHF
d_call: TRBD2; clone_size: once; v_call: TRBV9; j_call: TRBJ2-3; cdr3_nt: TGTGCCAGCAGGGGAGGGATTGCCACAGATACGCAGTATTTT; cdr3_aa: CASRGGIATDTQYF
d_call: TRBD2; clone_size: -; v_call: TRBV6-1; j_call: TRBJ2-3; cdr3_nt: TGTGCCAGCAGTGACCGACTAGCGGGGGCCCTCGGTGATACGCAGTATTTT; cdr3_aa: CASSDRLAGALGDTQYF
d_call: TRBD2; clone_size: -; v_call: TRBV9; j_call: TRBJ2-5; cdr3_nt: TGTGCCAGCAGCCCTAGCGGATTAGTGGGGGAGACCCAGTACTTC; cdr3_aa: CASSPSGLVGETQYF
d_call: -; clone_size: -; v_call: TRBV9; j_call: TRBJ2-1; cdr3_nt: TGTGCCAGCAGCGTAGATAGTCAGCGGAAATTCAATGAGCAGTTCTTC; cdr3_aa: CASSVDSQRKFNEQFF
d_call: -; clone_size: -; v_call: TRBV11-3; j_call: TRBJ1-6; cdr3_nt: TGTGCCAGCAGTCGAGAACCAAATTCACCCCTCCACTTT; cdr3_aa: CASSREPNSPLHF